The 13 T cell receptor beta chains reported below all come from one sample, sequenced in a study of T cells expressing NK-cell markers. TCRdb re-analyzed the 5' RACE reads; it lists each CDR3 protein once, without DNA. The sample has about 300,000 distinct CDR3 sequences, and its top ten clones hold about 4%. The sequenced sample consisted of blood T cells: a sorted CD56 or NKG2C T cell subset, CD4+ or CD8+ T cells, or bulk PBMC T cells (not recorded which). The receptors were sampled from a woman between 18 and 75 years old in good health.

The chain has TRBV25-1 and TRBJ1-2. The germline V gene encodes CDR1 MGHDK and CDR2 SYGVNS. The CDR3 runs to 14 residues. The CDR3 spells CASSDSGRDYGYTF.

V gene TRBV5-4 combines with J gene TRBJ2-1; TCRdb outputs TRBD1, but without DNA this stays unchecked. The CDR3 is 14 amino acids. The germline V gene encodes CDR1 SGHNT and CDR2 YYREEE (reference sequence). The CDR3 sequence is CASSTSGTPNEQFF.

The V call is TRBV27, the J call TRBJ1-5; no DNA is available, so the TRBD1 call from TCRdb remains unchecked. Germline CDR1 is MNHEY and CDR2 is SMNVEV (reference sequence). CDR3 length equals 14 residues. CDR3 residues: CASSTRQGTQPQHF.

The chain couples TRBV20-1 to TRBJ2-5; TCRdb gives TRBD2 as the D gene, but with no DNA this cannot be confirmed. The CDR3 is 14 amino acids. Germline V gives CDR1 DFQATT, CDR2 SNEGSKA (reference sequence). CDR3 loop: CSARDGLAGETQYF.

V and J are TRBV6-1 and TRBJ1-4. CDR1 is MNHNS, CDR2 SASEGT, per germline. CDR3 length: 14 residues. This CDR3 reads CASSEGWTNEKLFF.

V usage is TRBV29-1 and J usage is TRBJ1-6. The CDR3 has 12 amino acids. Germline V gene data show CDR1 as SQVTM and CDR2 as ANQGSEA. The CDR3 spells CSVAGNSSPLHF.

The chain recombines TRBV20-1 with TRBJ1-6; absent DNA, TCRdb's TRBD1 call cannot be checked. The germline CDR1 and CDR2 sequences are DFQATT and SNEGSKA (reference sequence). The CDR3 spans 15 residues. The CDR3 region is CSARDRLGQGSPLHF.

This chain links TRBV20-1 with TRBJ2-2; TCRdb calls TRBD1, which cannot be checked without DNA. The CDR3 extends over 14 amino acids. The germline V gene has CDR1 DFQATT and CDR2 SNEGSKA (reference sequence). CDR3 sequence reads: CSASQGQGTGELFF.

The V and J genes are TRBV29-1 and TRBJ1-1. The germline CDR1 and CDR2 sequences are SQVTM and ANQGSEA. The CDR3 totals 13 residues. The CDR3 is CSVEVMLNTEAFF.

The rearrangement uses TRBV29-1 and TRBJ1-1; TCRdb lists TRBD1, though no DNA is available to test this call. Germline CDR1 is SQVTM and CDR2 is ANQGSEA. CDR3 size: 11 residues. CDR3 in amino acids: CRGDRGTEAFF.

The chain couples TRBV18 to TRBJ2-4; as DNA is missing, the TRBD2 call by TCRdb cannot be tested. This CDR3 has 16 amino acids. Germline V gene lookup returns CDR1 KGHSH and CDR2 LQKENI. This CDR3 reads CASSPRTSGRGNIQYF.

The CDR3 spells CAIGRENTEAFF. The chain couples TRBV10-3 to TRBJ1-1; without DNA, the TCRdb call of TRBD1 cannot be checked. Looked up from germline, CDR1 is ENHRY and CDR2 is SYGVKD. The CDR3 extends over 12 amino acids.

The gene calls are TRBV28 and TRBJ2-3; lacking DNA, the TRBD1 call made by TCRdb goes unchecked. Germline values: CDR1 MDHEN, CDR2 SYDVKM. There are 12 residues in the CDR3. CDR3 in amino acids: CASSTGGGTQYF.